The 5 T cell receptor beta chains below all came from one sample that was sequenced in a study of blood T cell repertoires in COVID-19. Here immunoSEQ multiplex PCR was the method, and the copy in TCRdb shows in-frame clones only, minus some. The data contain 42,000 or so clones, roughly 92% of them singletons. The sample consisted of peripheral blood. The receptors shown here come from a man aged 50 to 59 with active COVID-19.

This clone was counted a single time. V gene TRBV7-3 combines with J gene TRBJ2-1; D perhaps matches TRBD2 (6 bases). V lost 1 base and J lost 0, with 10 bases in between. The CDR3 loop spans 16 amino acids. Germline assignment: CDR1 SGHTA and CDR2 FQGTGA. The DNA of the CDR3 is TGTGCCAGCAGCTTAATGGGCGGGGCCTCCTACAATGAGCAGTTCTTC. Translated, it gives CASSLMGGASYNEQFF. The full variable domain, its missing parts supplied by reference TRBV7-3 and TRBJ2-1, is GAGVSQTPSNKVTEKGKYVELRCDPISGHTALYWYRQSLGQGPEFLIYFQGTGAADDSGLPNDRFFAVRPEGSVSTLKIQRTERGDSAVYLCASSLMGGASYNEQFFGPGTRLTVL.

This sequence joins TRBV18 and TRBJ1-5, with a possible D match to TRBD1 (5 bases). V gave up 1 base and J gave up 1 base, with 11 bases separating them. Germline CDR1 and CDR2: KGHSH and LQKENI. The CDR3 length is 16 residues. The CDR3 DNA is TGTGCCAGCTCACCACGCGGGGGAGGGAGCAATCAGCCCCAGCATTTT. Translation gives CASSPRGGGSNQPQHF.

V and J are TRBV12-5 and TRBJ2-3, with D hard to call. V was shortened by 4 bases and J by 2 bases, with 4 bases between the two germline ends. Per the germline V gene, CDR1 is LGHNT and CDR2 is FRNRAP. CDR3 length: 12 residues. The CDR3, as DNA: TGTGCTAGTGGTTCCTCCACAGATACGCAGTATTTT. This translates into CASGSSTDTQYF. Using reference TRBV12-5 and TRBJ2-3 for the parts outside the CDR3, the full variable domain is DARVTQTPRHKVTEMGQEVTMRCQPILGHNTVFWYRQTMMQGLELLAYFRNRAPLDDSGMPKDRFSAEMPDATLATLKIQPSEPRDSAVYFCASGSSTDTQYFGPGTRLTVL.

CDR3 nucleotide sequence: TGTGCCAGCAGCCCGACTAGCGGGAGGGCCGGCTACGAGCAGTACTTC. Translated, it gives CASSPTSGRAGYEQYF. V gene TRBV3-1 (or the pseudogene TRBV3-2) combines with J gene TRBJ2-7, with TRBD2 matching over 14 bases. After removal of 4 bases from V and 3 bases from J, the junction contained 5 bases not matched to a gene. The CDR3 is 16 amino acids. CDR1 and CDR2 from the germline V gene are LGHDT and YNNKEL (reference sequence).

The V gene is TRBV5-5, the J gene TRBJ2-1; tentatively, D is TRBD2 (5 bases). V lost 6 bases, J lost 3 bases, and 16 bases lay in between. This CDR3 has 15 residues. Germline CDR1 and CDR2: SGHKS and YYEKEE (reference sequence). The DNA for the CDR3 is TGTGCCAGCAACCGTGGAGCGGAGAGCTACAATGAGCAGTTCTTC. It translates to CASNRGAESYNEQFF.